Listed below are T cell receptor beta chains from one sample, sequenced in a study of T cells in Graves' hyperthyroidism and ophthalmopathy. TCRdb processed the multiplex PCR reads anew with MiXCR; each CDR3 protein has one entry. Of hundreds of thousands of distinct CDR3 sequences listed, 20% were seen once; the top ten hold around a third. The sequencing sample was made of blood. Every receptor here comes from a man aged 25-45 years with Graves' ophthalmopathy. The CDR3 runs from the conserved cysteine through the conserved F or W. A D gene is named only where the DNA matches it firmly. Size tells how often a clone was seen (once, few, many) or the class of an expanded clone, and some rows leave it out.

j_call: TRBJ2-3; v_call: TRBV6-2/TRBV6-3; clone_size: -; d_call: TRBD2; cdr3_nt: TGTGCCAGCAGTTACGGACTAGCAGCTAGCACAGATACGCAGTATTTT; cdr3_aa: CASSYGLAASTDTQYF
j_call: TRBJ2-3; v_call: TRBV25-1; clone_size: -; d_call: -; cdr3_nt: TGTGCCAGCAGTGACACAGGAGGGACACTAACGCAGTATTTT; cdr3_aa: CASSDTGGTLTQYF
j_call: TRBJ1-2; v_call: TRBV6-1; clone_size: few; d_call: -; cdr3_nt: TGTGCCAGCACTCCTACCCAGGGCCCCCCTATTGGCTACACCTTC; cdr3_aa: CASTPTQGPPIGYTF
j_call: TRBJ2-7; v_call: TRBV6-2/TRBV6-3; clone_size: many; d_call: TRBD2; cdr3_nt: TGTGCCAGCAGGGGACTAGCGGGACCCTACGAGCAGTACTTC; cdr3_aa: CASRGLAGPYEQYF
j_call: TRBJ2-7; v_call: TRBV19; clone_size: -; d_call: TRBD2; cdr3_nt: TGTGCCAGTAGTCGACGGGAGGGCATCGAGCAGTACTTC; cdr3_aa: CASSRREGIEQYF
j_call: TRBJ1-5; v_call: TRBV28; clone_size: few; d_call: -; cdr3_nt: TGTGCCAGCAGTTTACCCGACAGGCCCGGTCAGCCCCAGCATTTT; cdr3_aa: CASSLPDRPGQPQHF
j_call: TRBJ2-3; v_call: TRBV5-1; clone_size: -; d_call: -; cdr3_nt: TGCGCCAGCAGCTTGCTGCAGGGCCACACAGATACGCAGTATTTT; cdr3_aa: CASSLLQGHTDTQYF
j_call: TRBJ2-1; v_call: TRBV9; clone_size: -; d_call: -; cdr3_nt: TGTGCCAGCAGCGTAGGATACGAGCAGTTCTTC; cdr3_aa: CASSVGYEQFF
j_call: TRBJ2-1; v_call: TRBV6-5; clone_size: -; d_call: TRBD2; cdr3_nt: TGTGCCAGCAGTTACCGTCACCGCGGGAGCGGGAGGGACAATGAGCAGTTCTTC; cdr3_aa: CASSYRHRGSGRDNEQFF
j_call: TRBJ2-1; v_call: TRBV5-1; clone_size: many; d_call: TRBD1; cdr3_nt: TGCGCCAGCAGCCCGGGACAGGTCAATGAGCAGTTCTTC; cdr3_aa: CASSPGQVNEQFF
j_call: TRBJ2-7; v_call: TRBV4-3; clone_size: -; d_call: -; cdr3_nt: TGCGCCAGCAGCCAAGAGCGGGATAGCAGCTCCTACGAGCAGTACTTC; cdr3_aa: CASSQERDSSSYEQYF
j_call: TRBJ2-7; v_call: TRBV6-6; clone_size: few; d_call: -; cdr3_nt: TGTGCCAGCAGTTACGACAACAGACCCAACGAGCAGTACTTC; cdr3_aa: CASSYDNRPNEQYF
j_call: TRBJ1-4; v_call: TRBV11-2; clone_size: once; d_call: TRBD1; cdr3_nt: TGTGCCAGCAGCTTAGTAAGGGTTGCGGGACAGGGACCTAATGAAAAACTGTTTTTT; cdr3_aa: CASSLVRVAGQGPNEKLFF
j_call: TRBJ2-3; v_call: TRBV3-1; clone_size: few; d_call: -; cdr3_nt: TGTGCCAGCAGCCAAGTCGGTACGCAGTATTTT; cdr3_aa: CASSQVGTQYF
j_call: TRBJ2-3; v_call: TRBV29-1; clone_size: many; d_call: TRBD1; cdr3_nt: TGCAGCGTTGCGGACAGGGGGCGAGATACGCAGTATTTT; cdr3_aa: CSVADRGRDTQYF
j_call: TRBJ2-7; v_call: TRBV7-6; clone_size: -; d_call: TRBD1; cdr3_nt: TGTGCCAGCAGACCTGACCCCGGGACAGGGCGATATGAGCAGTACTTC; cdr3_aa: CASRPDPGTGRYEQYF
j_call: TRBJ2-5; v_call: TRBV12-3/TRBV12-4; clone_size: -; d_call: -; cdr3_nt: TGTGCCAGCAGTTCACGCCGGGACAACCAAGAGACCCAGTACTTC; cdr3_aa: CASSSRRDNQETQYF
j_call: TRBJ1-2; v_call: TRBV29-1; clone_size: few; d_call: TRBD1; cdr3_nt: TGCAGCGTTCCCGACAGGGGGCTGGATGGCTACACCTTC; cdr3_aa: CSVPDRGLDGYTF
j_call: TRBJ2-3; v_call: TRBV25-1; clone_size: few; d_call: -; cdr3_nt: TGTGCCAGCAGTGAATTTGAAACGTACACAGATACGCAGTATTTT; cdr3_aa: CASSEFETYTDTQYF
j_call: TRBJ2-7; v_call: TRBV29-1; clone_size: -; d_call: -; cdr3_nt: TGCAGCGTTGAGCTCGGTTCCCACGAGCAGTACTTC; cdr3_aa: CSVELGSHEQYF
j_call: TRBJ2-3; v_call: TRBV28; clone_size: few; d_call: TRBD1; cdr3_nt: TGTGCCAGCAGTTTTCGGGACAGAAGGCAGTATTTT; cdr3_aa: CASSFRDRRQYF
j_call: TRBJ2-1; v_call: TRBV5-1; clone_size: many; d_call: -; cdr3_nt: TGCGCCAGCAGCTTGGAGGGGATTCCCTACAATGAGCAGTTCTTC; cdr3_aa: CASSLEGIPYNEQFF
j_call: TRBJ2-1; v_call: TRBV2; clone_size: many; d_call: TRBD1; cdr3_nt: TGTGCCAGCAGGGACAGGGGGTACAATGAGCAGTTCTTC; cdr3_aa: CASRDRGYNEQFF
j_call: TRBJ2-7; v_call: TRBV5-6; clone_size: -; d_call: -; cdr3_nt: TGTGCCAGCAGCCCTCCCGGGACATTTAACCCCTACGAGCAGTACTTC; cdr3_aa: CASSPPGTFNPYEQYF
j_call: TRBJ2-7; v_call: TRBV28; clone_size: -; d_call: -; cdr3_nt: TGTGCCAGCAGTCCCCTTGGGGCGGGCCTCGACTACGAGCAGTACTTC; cdr3_aa: CASSPLGAGLDYEQYF
j_call: TRBJ1-3; v_call: TRBV3-1; clone_size: many; d_call: -; cdr3_nt: TGTGCCAGCAGCCAAGATCAAACAGCATTGAACACCATATATTTT; cdr3_aa: CASSQDQTALNTIYF
j_call: TRBJ2-7; v_call: TRBV20-1; clone_size: -; d_call: -; cdr3_nt: TGCAGTGCTATCCCCGAATACGAGCAGTACTTC; cdr3_aa: CSAIPEYEQYF
j_call: TRBJ2-7; v_call: TRBV2; clone_size: many; d_call: -; cdr3_nt: TGTGCCAGCAATCGGTTTAACTCCTACGAGCAGTACTTC; cdr3_aa: CASNRFNSYEQYF
j_call: TRBJ2-1; v_call: TRBV12-3/TRBV12-4; clone_size: -; d_call: TRBD1; cdr3_nt: TGTGCCAGCGGGGACAGGGCACCCTACAATGAGCAGTTCTTC; cdr3_aa: CASGDRAPYNEQFF
j_call: TRBJ1-3; v_call: TRBV3-1; clone_size: -; d_call: -; cdr3_nt: TGTGCCAGCAGCCAAGATGGGCTGCAATACTCTGGAAACACCATATATTTT; cdr3_aa: CASSQDGLQYSGNTIYF
j_call: TRBJ1-1; v_call: TRBV30; clone_size: many; d_call: -; cdr3_nt: TGTGCCTGGAGACAGGGCCTTTCTGAAGCTTTCTTT; cdr3_aa: CAWRQGLSEAFF
j_call: TRBJ2-7; v_call: TRBV5-1; clone_size: many; d_call: -; cdr3_nt: TGCGCCAGCAGCTTGGAACCCAGGGTCGAGCAGTACTTC; cdr3_aa: CASSLEPRVEQYF
j_call: TRBJ2-1; v_call: TRBV28; clone_size: -; d_call: TRBD1; cdr3_nt: TGTGCCAGCAGTTTACTTGACAGGGGGAGATACAATGAGCAGTTCTTC; cdr3_aa: CASSLLDRGRYNEQFF
j_call: TRBJ2-7; v_call: TRBV9; clone_size: few; d_call: TRBD1; cdr3_nt: TGTGCCAGCAGCGCCCGGGACAGGTCCCTGGAGCAGTACTTC; cdr3_aa: CASSARDRSLEQYF
j_call: TRBJ2-5; v_call: TRBV14; clone_size: -; d_call: TRBD2; cdr3_nt: TGTGCCAGCAGCCAAGATGGTGGACTAGCGGGAGTTCTCGGAGAGACCCAGTACTTC; cdr3_aa: CASSQDGGLAGVLGETQYF
j_call: TRBJ1-2; v_call: TRBV5-1; clone_size: few; d_call: TRBD1; cdr3_nt: TGCGCCAGCAGCCCGGGACAGGGGGCGTTTGGCTATGGCTACACCTTC; cdr3_aa: CASSPGQGAFGYGYTF
j_call: TRBJ2-7; v_call: TRBV7-2; clone_size: -; d_call: TRBD1; cdr3_nt: TGTGCCAGCAGCTCCCAGGGGGTTGCGGAGTATACTCGCGAGCAGTACTTC; cdr3_aa: CASSSQGVAEYTREQYF